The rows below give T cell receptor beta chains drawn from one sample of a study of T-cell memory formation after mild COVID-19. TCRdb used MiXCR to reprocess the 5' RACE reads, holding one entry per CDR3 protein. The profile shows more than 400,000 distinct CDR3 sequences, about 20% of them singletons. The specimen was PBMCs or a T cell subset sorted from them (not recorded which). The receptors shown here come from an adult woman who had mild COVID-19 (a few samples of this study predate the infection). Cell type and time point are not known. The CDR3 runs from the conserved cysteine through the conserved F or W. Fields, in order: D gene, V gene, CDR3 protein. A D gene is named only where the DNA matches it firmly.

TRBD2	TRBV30	CAWSKRGGPYEQYF
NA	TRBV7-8	CASSWRGRSTDTQYF
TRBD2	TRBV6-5	CASSYVSGRRGDEQFF
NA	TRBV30	CAWSNRPQETQYF
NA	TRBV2	CASSEAGVLKGYTF
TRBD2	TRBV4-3	CASSQDSSGTAFF
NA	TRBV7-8	CASSLAALYEQFF
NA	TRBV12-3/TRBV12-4	CASRLRPRVGNEQFF
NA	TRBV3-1	CASNQNSYNSPLHF
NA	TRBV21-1	CASNPNVRLAKNIQYF
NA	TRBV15	CATSRGTGKSTEAFF
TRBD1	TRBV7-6	CASSLGTGINEQYF
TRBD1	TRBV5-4	CASSFGTGWNTGELFF
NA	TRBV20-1	CSARDRPQAITDTQYF
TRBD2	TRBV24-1	CATSESGTSGTYEQYF
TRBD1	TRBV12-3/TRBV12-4	CASSTGTVFNYGYTF
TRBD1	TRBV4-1	CASSQPGQGAREQYF
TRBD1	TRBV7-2	CASSRRTGADGYTF
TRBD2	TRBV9	CASSPRLAGGLNEQFF
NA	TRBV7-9	CASSLPPPRGKRDYEQYF
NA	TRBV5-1	CASSTGNEETQYF
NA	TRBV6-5	CASSRDRGSEQFF
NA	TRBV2	CASSVFRLENAGELFF
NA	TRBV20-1	CSASPQGFYGYTF
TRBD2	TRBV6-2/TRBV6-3	CASRQRESAWETQYF
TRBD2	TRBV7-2	CASSTTGTRGNNEQFF
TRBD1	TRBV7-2	CASSLDRGGGDTQYF
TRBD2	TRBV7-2	CASSLEGGVSYNEQFF
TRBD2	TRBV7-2	CASSFGLAGGRNEQFF
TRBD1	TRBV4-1	CASSQTLNRGPQSQHF
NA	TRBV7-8	CASSLMAGEQYF
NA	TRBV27	CASSLYRTGFDSIEKLFF
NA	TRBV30	CAWSVVPLGGGYTF
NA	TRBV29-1	CSAVGTTTNEKLFF
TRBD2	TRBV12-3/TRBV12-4	CASSSGLAGAGYEQYF
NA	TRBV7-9	CASSLARAEAYNEQFF
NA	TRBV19	CASSAQRETQYF
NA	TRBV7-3	CASSPQSRNSPLHF
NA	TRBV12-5	CASGLVPGGGTEAFF
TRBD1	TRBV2	CASSDPGQVSWEQYF
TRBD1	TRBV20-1	CSARDEQGAAFF
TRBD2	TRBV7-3	CASSRRSGGAEADTQYF
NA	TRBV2	CASSEGGVWRPQHF
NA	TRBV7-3	CASSLSGLTEAFF
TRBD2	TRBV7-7	CASSLVKAGGAGEQFF
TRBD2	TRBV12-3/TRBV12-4	CASSSGTSGRALTDTQYF
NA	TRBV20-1	CSARVTRSTSTDTQYF
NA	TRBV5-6	CASSREGQGGEQYF
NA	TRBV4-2	CASSQERLTYEQYF
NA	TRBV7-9	CASSFSRGQETQYF
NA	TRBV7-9	CASSFSVFEQYF
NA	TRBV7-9	CASSPSGVPEADTQYF
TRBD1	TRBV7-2	CASSFDSGQGAVGELFF